This T cell receptor beta chain was obtained from a study of T cells in Graves' hyperthyroidism and ophthalmopathy. Study as a whole: Peripheral blood draws took place at initial diagnosis, ahead of any treatment. Study-wide findings and caveats: Most thyroid clonotypes expanded above 0.001 appeared in blood too.

On this clonotype: The antigen remains unidentified.

Patients having uncontrolled infection, another autoimmune disease, pregnancy or lactation were not included. Cells are PBMCs isolated from about 10 ml of fresh blood. The length of the CDR3 is 15 residues. Unmatched junction bases numbered 4, after V lost 4 bases and J lost 5 bases. Germline CDR1 is MNHEY and CDR2 is SMNVEV (reference sequence). There were TCR beta CDR3 regions amplified from RNA transcripts. TCR CDR3 underwent first-round RT-PCR with the HTBI primer set. Via MiXCR, TCRdb re-called the multiplex PCR reads, giving one row per CDR3 protein. The profile shows fewer than 300,000 distinct CDR3 sequences, about 25% of them singletons.

Sequencing was done on a sample of blood. The chain couples TRBV27 to TRBJ2-2; the match to TRBD1 covers 10 bases. The receptor was isolated from a man aged 35 to 55 with Graves' hyperthyroidism that later progressed to Graves' ophthalmopathy. CDR3 residues: CASSWGQGMTGELFF. The DNA of the CDR3 is TGTGCCAGCAGTTGGGGACAGGGGATGACCGGGGAGCTGTTTTTT.